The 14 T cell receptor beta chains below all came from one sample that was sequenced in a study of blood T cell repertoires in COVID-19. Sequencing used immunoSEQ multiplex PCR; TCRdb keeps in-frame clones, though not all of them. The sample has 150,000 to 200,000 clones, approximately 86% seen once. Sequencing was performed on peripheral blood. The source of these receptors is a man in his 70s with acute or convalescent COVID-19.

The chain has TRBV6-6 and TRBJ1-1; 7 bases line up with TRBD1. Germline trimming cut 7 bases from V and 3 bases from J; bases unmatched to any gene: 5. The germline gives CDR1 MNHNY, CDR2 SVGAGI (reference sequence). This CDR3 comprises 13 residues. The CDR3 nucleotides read TGTGCCAGCAATGGACAGGAATACACTGAAGCTTTCTTT. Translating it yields CASNGQEYTEAFF.

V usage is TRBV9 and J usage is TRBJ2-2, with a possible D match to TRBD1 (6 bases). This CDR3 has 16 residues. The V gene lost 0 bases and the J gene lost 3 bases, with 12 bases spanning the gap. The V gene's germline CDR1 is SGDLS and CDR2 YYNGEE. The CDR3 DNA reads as TGTGCCAGCAGCGTAGGCAGGGGAGCGCACACCGGGGAGCTGTTTTTT. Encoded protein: CASSVGRGAHTGELFF.

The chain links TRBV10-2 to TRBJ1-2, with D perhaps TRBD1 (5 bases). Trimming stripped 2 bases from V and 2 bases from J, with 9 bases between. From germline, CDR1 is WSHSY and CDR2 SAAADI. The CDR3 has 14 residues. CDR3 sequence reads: CASSETDRNYGYTF. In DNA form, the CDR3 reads TGCGCCAGCAGTGAGACCGACAGAAACTATGGCTACACCTTC.

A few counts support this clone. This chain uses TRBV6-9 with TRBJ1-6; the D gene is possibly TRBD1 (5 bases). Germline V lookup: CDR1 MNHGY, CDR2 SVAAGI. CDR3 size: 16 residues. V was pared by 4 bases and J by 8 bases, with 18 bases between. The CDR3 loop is CASSSCFRVRDSPLHF. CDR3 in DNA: TGTGCCAGCAGTTCCTGCTTCAGGGTTAGGGATTCACCCCTCCACTTT.

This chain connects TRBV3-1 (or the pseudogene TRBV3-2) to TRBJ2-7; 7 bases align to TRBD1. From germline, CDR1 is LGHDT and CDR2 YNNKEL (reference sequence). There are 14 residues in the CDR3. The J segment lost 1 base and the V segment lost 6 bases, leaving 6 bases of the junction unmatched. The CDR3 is CASSQQGMSYEQYF. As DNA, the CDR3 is TGTGCCAGCAGTCAACAGGGGATGTCCTACGAGCAGTACTTC.

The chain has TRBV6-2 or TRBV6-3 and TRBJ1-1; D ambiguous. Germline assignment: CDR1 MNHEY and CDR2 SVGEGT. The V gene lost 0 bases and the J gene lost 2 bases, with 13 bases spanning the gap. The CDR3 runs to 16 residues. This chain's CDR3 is CASSYSLGRTNTEAFF. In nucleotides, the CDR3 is TGTGCCAGCAGTTACTCTTTAGGACGGACTAACACTGAAGCTTTCTTT.

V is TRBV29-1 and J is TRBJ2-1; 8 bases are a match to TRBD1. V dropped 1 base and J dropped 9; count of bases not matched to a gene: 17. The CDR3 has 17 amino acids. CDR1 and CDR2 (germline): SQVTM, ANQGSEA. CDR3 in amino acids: CSVEGVAGQGARSEQFF. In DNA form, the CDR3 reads TGCAGCGTTGAAGGAGTTGCGGGGCAGGGGGCTAGGAGTGAGCAGTTCTTC.

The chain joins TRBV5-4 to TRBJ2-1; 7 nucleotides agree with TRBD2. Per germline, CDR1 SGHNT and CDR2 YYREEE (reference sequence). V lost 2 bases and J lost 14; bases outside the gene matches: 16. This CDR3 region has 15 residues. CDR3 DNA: TGTGCCAGCAGCTTCCCTAGCGGCGGGAGTCAGGTGGAGTTCTTC. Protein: CASSFPSGGSQVEFF.

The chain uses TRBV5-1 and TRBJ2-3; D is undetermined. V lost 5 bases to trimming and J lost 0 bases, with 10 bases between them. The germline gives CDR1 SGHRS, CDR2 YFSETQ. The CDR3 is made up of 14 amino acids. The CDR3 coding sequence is TGCGCCAGCAGATGGTCGACTAGCACAGATACGCAGTATTTT. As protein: CASRWSTSTDTQYF.

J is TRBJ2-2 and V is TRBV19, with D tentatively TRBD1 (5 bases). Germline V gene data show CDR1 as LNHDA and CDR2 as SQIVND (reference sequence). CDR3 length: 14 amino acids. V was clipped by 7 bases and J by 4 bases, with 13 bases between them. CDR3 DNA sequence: TGTGCCAGTACGAGACAGACTCTCACCGGGGAGCTGTTTTTT. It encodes CASTRQTLTGELFF.

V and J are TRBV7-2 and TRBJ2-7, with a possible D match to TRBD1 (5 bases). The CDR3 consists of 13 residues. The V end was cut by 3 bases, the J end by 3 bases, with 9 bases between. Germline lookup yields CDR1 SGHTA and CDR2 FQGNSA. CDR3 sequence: CASSFDSYYEQYF. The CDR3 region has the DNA TGTGCCAGCAGCTTTGACAGTTACTACGAGCAGTACTTC.

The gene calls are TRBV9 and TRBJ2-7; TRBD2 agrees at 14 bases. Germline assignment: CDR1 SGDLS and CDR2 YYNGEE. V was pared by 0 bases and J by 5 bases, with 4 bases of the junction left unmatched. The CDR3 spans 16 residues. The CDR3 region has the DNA TGTGCCAGCAGCGTAGACGGGGGACTAGCGGGAGACGAGCAGTACTTC. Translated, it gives CASSVDGGLAGDEQYF.

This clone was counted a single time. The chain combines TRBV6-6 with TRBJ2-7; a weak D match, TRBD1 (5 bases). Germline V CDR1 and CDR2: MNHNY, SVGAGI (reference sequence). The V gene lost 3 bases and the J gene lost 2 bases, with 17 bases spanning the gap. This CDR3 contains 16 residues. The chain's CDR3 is CASSYSSQGLPYEQYF. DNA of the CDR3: TGTGCCAGCAGTTATTCATCTCAGGGCCTCCCCTACGAGCAGTACTTC.

The CDR3 nucleotides read TGTGCCAGCAGCCGTCTATCGGGGGGCTCCTACGAGCAGTACTTC. Its protein is CASSRLSGGSYEQYF. This chain joins TRBV27 and TRBJ2-7, with 7 bases aligning to TRBD2. The CDR3 contains 15 residues. The germline V gene has CDR1 MNHEY and CDR2 SMNVEV (reference sequence). The J segment lost 0 bases and the V segment lost 6 bases, leaving 8 bases of the junction unmatched.